This T cell receptor (beta chain) comes out of a study of T-cell reconstitution after alpha-beta-depleted transplantation in children. This clonotype has at least ten counts. Unique molecular identifiers were used to barcode this TCRbeta library. TCRdb re-called the PCR reads through MiXCR, storing one row per CDR3 protein. In the table there are over 150,000 distinct CDR3 sequences, about 6.4% of which are singletons. Germline trimming cut 1 base from V and 10 bases from J; bases unmatched to any gene: 7. This CDR3 is built from 15 residues. The germline gives CDR1 ENHRY, CDR2 SYGVKD. Sequencing was performed on PBMCs from the stem cell graft donor, taken from the stem cell graft. This receptor was obtained from a human donor who donated a stem cell graft to a child with Wiskott-Aldrich syndrome. This chain uses TRBV10-3 with TRBJ1-6; TRBD1 aligns across 7 bases. The CDR3, as DNA: TGTGCCATCAGTGAGTTTAGGCAGGGGGAATCACCCCTCCACTTT. It translates to CAISEFRQGESPLHF.